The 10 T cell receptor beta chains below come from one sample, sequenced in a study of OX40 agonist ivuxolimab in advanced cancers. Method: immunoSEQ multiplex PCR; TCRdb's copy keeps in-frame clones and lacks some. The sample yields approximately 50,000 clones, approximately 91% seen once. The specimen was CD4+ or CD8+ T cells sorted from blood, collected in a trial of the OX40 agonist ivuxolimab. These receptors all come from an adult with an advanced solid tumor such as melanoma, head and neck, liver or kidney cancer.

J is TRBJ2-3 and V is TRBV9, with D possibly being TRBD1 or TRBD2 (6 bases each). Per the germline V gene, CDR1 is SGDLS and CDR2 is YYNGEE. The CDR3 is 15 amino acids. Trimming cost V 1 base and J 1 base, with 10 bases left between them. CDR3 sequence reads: CASSVWRGGTDTQYF. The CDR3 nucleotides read TGTGCCAGCAGCGTATGGAGGGGGGGCACAGATACGCAGTATTTT.

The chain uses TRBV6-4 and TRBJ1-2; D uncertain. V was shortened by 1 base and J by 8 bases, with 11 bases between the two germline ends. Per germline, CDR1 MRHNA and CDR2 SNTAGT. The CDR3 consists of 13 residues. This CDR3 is CASSDWETGGYTF. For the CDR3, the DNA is TGTGCCAGCAGTGACTGGGAAACGGGCGGCTACACCTTC.

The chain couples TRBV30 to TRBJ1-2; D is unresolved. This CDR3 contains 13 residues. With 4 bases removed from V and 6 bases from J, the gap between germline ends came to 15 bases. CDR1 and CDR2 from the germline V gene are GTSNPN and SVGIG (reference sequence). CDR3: CAWTDRYTDGYTF. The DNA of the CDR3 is TGTGCCTGGACGGACCGATATACTGATGGCTACACCTTC.

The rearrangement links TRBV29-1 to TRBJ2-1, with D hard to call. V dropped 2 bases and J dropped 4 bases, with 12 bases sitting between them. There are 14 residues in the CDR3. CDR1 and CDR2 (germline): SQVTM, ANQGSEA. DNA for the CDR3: TGCAGCGTTGAAACCCCCCGGCTTTACAATGAGCAGTTCTTC. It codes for CSVETPRLYNEQFF.

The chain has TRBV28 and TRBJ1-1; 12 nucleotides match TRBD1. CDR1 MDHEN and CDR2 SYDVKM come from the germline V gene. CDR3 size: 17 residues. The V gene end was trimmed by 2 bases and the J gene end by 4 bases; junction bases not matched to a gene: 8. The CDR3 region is CASSLIGTGGWGTEAFF. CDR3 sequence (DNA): TGTGCCAGCAGTTTAATTGGGACAGGGGGCTGGGGCACTGAAGCTTTCTTT.

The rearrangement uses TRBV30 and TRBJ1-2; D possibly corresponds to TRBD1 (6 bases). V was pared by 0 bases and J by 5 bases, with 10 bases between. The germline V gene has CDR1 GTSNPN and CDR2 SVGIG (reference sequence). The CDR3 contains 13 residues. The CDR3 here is CAWSVHTGYGYTF. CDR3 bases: TGTGCCTGGAGTGTACATACAGGGTATGGCTACACCTTC.

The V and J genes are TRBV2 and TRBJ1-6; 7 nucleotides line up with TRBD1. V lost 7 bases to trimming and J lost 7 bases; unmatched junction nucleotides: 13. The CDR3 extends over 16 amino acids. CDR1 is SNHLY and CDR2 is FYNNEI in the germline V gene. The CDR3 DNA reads TGTGCCAGCAACCCCCAAGGGGGACAGCGCAATTCACCCCTCCACTTT. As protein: CASNPQGGQRNSPLHF.

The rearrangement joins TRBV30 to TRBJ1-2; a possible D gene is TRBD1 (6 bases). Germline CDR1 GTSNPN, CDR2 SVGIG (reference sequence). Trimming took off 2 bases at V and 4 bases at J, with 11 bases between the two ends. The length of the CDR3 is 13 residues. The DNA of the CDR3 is TGTGCCTGGAGTCTGACAGGTTCCTATGGCTACACCTTC. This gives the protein CAWSLTGSYGYTF.

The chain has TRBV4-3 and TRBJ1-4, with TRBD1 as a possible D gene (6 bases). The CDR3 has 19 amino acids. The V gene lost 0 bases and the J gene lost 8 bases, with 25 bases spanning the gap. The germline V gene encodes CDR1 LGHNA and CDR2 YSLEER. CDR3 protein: CASSQERPNRAMGNEKLFF. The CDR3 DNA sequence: TGCGCCAGCAGCCAAGAGCGGCCTAACAGGGCGATGGGTAACGAAAAACTGTTTTTT.

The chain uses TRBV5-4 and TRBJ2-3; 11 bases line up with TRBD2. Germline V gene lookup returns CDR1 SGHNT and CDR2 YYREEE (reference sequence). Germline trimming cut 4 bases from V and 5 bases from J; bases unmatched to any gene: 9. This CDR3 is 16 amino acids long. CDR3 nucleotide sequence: TGTGCCAGCAGCGCAATAGCGGGAGGGCCGGGAGATACGCAGTATTTT. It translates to CASSAIAGGPGDTQYF.